The 12 T cell receptor beta chains below all came from one sample that was sequenced in a study of radiation and T cells in renal cell carcinoma. Described time point: blood 2 weeks post-SBRT. Described treatment: 15 Gy SBRT to primary tumor, nephrectomy 4 weeks later. Only in-frame clones appear in the TCRdb table, and some are missing; sequencing was by immunoSEQ multiplex PCR. The table has 150,000 to 190,000 clones, 80% to 90% seen once. The specimen was blood, collected from a patient whose treatment included radiotherapy and nephrectomy. The receptors come from a woman between 45 and 65 years old with renal cell carcinoma.

V and J are TRBV5-6 and TRBJ2-5; 7 bases line up with TRBD2. J lost 5 bases, V lost 4 bases, and 14 bases had no gene match. The CDR3 is made up of 16 amino acids. In germline, CDR1 is SGHDT, CDR2 YYEEEE. The CDR3 DNA is TGTGCCAGCAGCCTGCGGTGGGGGGGACCGCGTGAGACCCAGTACTTC. Translated: CASSLRWGGPRETQYF.

The chain recombines TRBV2 with TRBJ1-2; D not resolved. Germline-derived CDR1 and CDR2 are SNHLY and FYNNEI. The V gene lost 4 bases and the J gene lost 7 bases, with 4 bases spanning the gap. The CDR3 runs to 10 residues. CDR3 sequence (DNA): TGTGCCAGCAGTGCCTTTGGCTACACCTTC. Its translation is CASSAFGYTF.

The chain links TRBV7-8 to TRBJ2-1, with 9 positions matching TRBD2. V lost 3 bases, J lost 7 bases, and 7 bases stayed unmatched. From germline, CDR1 is SGHVS and CDR2 FQNEAQ. The CDR3 spans 15 residues. The CDR3 here is CASSLVAGGRNEQFF. The CDR3 region has the DNA TGTGCCAGCAGCTTGGTGGCGGGGGGGCGGAATGAGCAGTTCTTC.

The J gene is TRBJ2-2, the V gene TRBV4-1; 7 positions match TRBD2. The CDR3 spans 18 residues. Germline CDR1 reads MGHRA; CDR2 reads YSYEKL. Germline trimming cut 4 bases from V and 3 bases from J; bases unmatched to any gene: 14. This CDR3 is CASSLNSGREGHTGELFF. CDR3 DNA: TGCGCCAGCAGCCTTAACTCGGGAAGGGAGGGCCACACCGGGGAGCTGTTTTTT.

V usage is TRBV7-9 and J usage is TRBJ2-3, with D possibly TRBD1 on 5 matching bases. Trimming removed 0 bases at V and 1 base at J, with 8 bases between. The CDR3 is 15 residues long. Germline lookup yields CDR1 SEHNR and CDR2 FQNEAQ (reference sequence). DNA for the CDR3: TGTGCCAGCAGCTTAGCAGGGGCGGGCACAGATACGCAGTATTTT. Encoded protein: CASSLAGAGTDTQYF.

This chain links TRBV5-4 with TRBJ1-1; D is unclear. V was pared by 2 bases and J by 1 base, with 6 bases between. The CDR3 is 13 amino acids. CDR1 and CDR2 (germline): SGHNT, YYREEE (reference sequence). Written as DNA, the CDR3 is TGTGCCAGCAGCTTCGTTAAGAACACTGAAGCTTTCTTT. Residues: CASSFVKNTEAFF.

The chain carries TRBV7-9 and TRBJ2-7, with 7 bases that match TRBD1. The germline V gene encodes CDR1 SEHNR and CDR2 FQNEAQ (reference sequence). The CDR3 has 12 amino acids. Trimming took 5 bases from V and 12 from J; bases not matched to a gene: 10. The CDR3 nucleotides read TGTGCCAGCAGCACCCGAACGGGACAGCTGTACTTC. It codes for CASSTRTGQLYF.

The chain couples TRBV5-1 to TRBJ1-6; tentatively, D is TRBD1 (6 bases). The CDR3 is 17 amino acids. Trimming removed 2 bases at V and 0 bases at J, with 12 bases between. Germline CDR1 reads SGHRS; CDR2 reads YFSETQ. CDR3 sequence reads: CASSFRTDSSYNSPLHF. DNA of the CDR3: TGCGCCAGCAGCTTCAGGACAGATAGCTCCTATAATTCACCCCTCCACTTT.

The rearrangement uses TRBV6-5 and TRBJ2-7; 10 bases are a match to TRBD1. Germline CDR1 MNHEY, CDR2 SVGAGI. The length of the CDR3 is 15 residues. Trimming took 0 bases from V and 3 from J; bases not matched to a gene: 2. The CDR3 bases are TGTGCCAGCAGTTACTCGTGGACAGGGGGCTACGAGCAGTACTTC. Amino acids: CASSYSWTGGYEQYF.

The chain recombines TRBV7-3 with TRBJ2-3; unclear D gene. The length of the CDR3 is 12 residues. Germline CDR1 and CDR2: SGHTA and FQGTGA. V was pared by 1 base and J by 5 bases, with 4 bases between. CDR3 DNA sequence: TGTGCCAGCAGCTTAAGTGGAGATACGCAGTATTTT. It translates to CASSLSGDTQYF. The full variable domain, its missing parts supplied by reference TRBV7-3 and TRBJ2-3, is GAGVSQTPSNKVTEKGKYVELRCDPISGHTALYWYRQSLGQGPEFLIYFQGTGAADDSGLPNDRFFAVRPEGSVSTLKIQRTERGDSAVYLCASSLSGDTQYFGPGTRLTVL.

The chain recombines TRBV7-2 with TRBJ2-7, with D hard to call. The CDR3 length is 13 residues. Germline V gene data show CDR1 as SGHTA and CDR2 as FQGNSA. Trimming left V 1 base short and J 2 bases short, with 6 bases between. The CDR3 is CASSLGTAYEQYF. CDR3 nucleotides: TGTGCCAGCAGCTTAGGCACCGCCTACGAGCAGTACTTC.

The genes are TRBV5-1 and TRBJ2-2; D gene unclear. The V end lost 4 bases, the J end lost 3 bases, and 19 bases lay between the germline ends. The CDR3 has 17 amino acids. CDR1 and CDR2 (germline): SGHRS, YFSETQ. CDR3 nucleotides: TGCGCCAGCAGCCCGACCCCGACAAGGATCTACACCGGGGAGCTGTTTTTT. It codes for CASSPTPTRIYTGELFF.